Presented here are 5 T cell receptor beta chains from one specimen sequenced in a study of blood T cell repertoires in COVID-19. Measured with immunoSEQ multiplex PCR; TCRdb has only the in-frame clones, and not every one. The sample carries a few hundred thousand clones, around 90% recorded once. The sequenced material came from peripheral blood. The source of these receptors is a woman in her sixties or seventies with COVID-19, enrolled during active disease.

This clone occurred once. The chain combines TRBV4-2 with TRBJ2-2, with D perhaps TRBD2 (6 bases). The CDR3 contains 14 residues. V gave up 1 base and J gave up 10 bases, with 13 bases separating them. Germline V CDR1 and CDR2: LGHNA, YNFKEQ. In DNA, the CDR3 is TGTGCCAGCAGCCAAGGGGGACGCGGGGAGGAGCTGTTTTTT. Residues: CASSQGGRGEELFF.

This chain uses TRBV6-6 with TRBJ1-2; D unclear. The ends were cut back, 0 bases at V and 8 bases at J, with 16 bases in the middle. CDR1 is MNHNY, CDR2 SVGAGI, per germline (reference sequence). CDR3 length: 15 residues. The CDR3 protein is CASSYSEGGRWGYTF. Here the CDR3 DNA reads TGTGCCAGCAGTTACTCGGAGGGCGGCCGCTGGGGCTACACCTTC.

The rearrangement uses TRBV9 and TRBJ2-7; maybe TRBD2 (7 bases). This CDR3 is 14 amino acids long. Germline lookup yields CDR1 SGDLS and CDR2 YYNGEE. V lost 2 bases and J 2 bases, leaving 11 bases between the germline ends. The chain's CDR3 is CASSVGGGTYEQYF. In DNA form, the CDR3 reads TGTGCCAGCAGCGTGGGCGGGGGCACCTACGAGCAGTACTTC.

V is TRBV7-6 and J is TRBJ2-3, with 7 positions matching TRBD2. After removal of 5 bases from V and 8 bases from J, the junction contained 13 bases not matched to a gene. Germline V gene lookup returns CDR1 SGHVS and CDR2 FNYEAQ. This CDR3 is 15 amino acids long. The CDR3 region has the DNA TGTGCCAGCAGCCTGGGGGGGAATAGCGTAGGTACGCAGTATTTT. Protein sequence: CASSLGGNSVGTQYF. The entire variable domain, with the rest obtained from reference TRBV7-6 and TRBJ2-3, is as follows: GAGVSQSPRYKVTKRGQDVALRCDPISGHVSLYWYRQALGQGPEFLTYFNYEAQQDKSGLPNDRFSAERPEGSISTLTIQRTEQRDSAMYRCASSLGGNSVGTQYFGPGTRLTVL.

The chain is built from TRBV30 and TRBJ1-2; unclear D gene. V gave up 4 bases and J gave up 0 bases, with 12 bases separating them. Per the germline V gene, CDR1 is GTSNPN and CDR2 is SVGIG (reference sequence). The CDR3 covers 14 residues. The CDR3 loop is CAWTRGTSNYGYTF. The CDR3, as DNA: TGTGCCTGGACCAGAGGCACCTCTAACTATGGCTACACCTTC.